This T cell receptor (beta chain) was sequenced for a study of T cell responses to AZD1222 COVID-19 vaccine. Overall study results and limits: Clonal diversity may have been underestimated in mostly white British donors. Baseline antibody screening turned up just six or seven seropositive AZD1222 recipients. With dominance at 160-218 and 743-854, vaccine-associated CD4 TCRs spanned spike. Spike-specific TCR breadth and depth both grew after two AZD1222 doses.

Points on this clone: Its antigen is as yet unknown.

Some clones are missing from TCRdb's copy, which holds only in-frame ones; the method was immunoSEQ multiplex PCR. The table records around 180,000 clones, more than 75% of them present only once. The sequences come from peripheral blood, collected 28 days after the second AZD1222 dose. The source is an adult who received the AZD1222 COVID-19 vaccine.

The CDR3 spells CASSQDLAGDTEAFF. The DNA of the CDR3 is TGCGCCAGCAGCCAAGATTTAGCAGGGGACACTGAAGCTTTCTTT. The genes are TRBV4-3 and TRBJ1-1; the D gene is possibly TRBD1 (6 bases). Germline V gene sequence: CDR1 LGHNA, CDR2 YSLEER. The ends were cut back, 0 bases at V and 3 bases at J, with 11 bases in the middle. This CDR3 is built from 15 residues.